Below are 29 T cell receptor beta chains sequenced from a single sample in a study of shared clonotypes between healthy human individuals. The method was immunoSEQ multiplex PCR; TCRdb's version includes in-frame clones alone and lacks a portion of them. The table shows over a million clones, with 95% to 97% occurring only once. Sequenced material: naive CD4+ T cells sorted from blood. Subset: CD45RA+ positively selected. Receptors originate from a man younger than 40 in good health.

The rearrangement joins TRBV28 to TRBJ2-7; D not certain. Germline-derived CDR1 and CDR2 are MDHEN and SYDVKM. The CDR3 has 13 residues. V shed 3 bases and J shed 5 bases, with 11 bases lying between them. The CDR3 DNA reads TGTGCCAGCAGTTTTCGTAACCGTCACGAGCAGTACTTC. The encoded protein is CASSFRNRHEQYF.

This rearrangement joins TRBV14 to TRBJ1-2; D gene ambiguous. Germline CDR1 reads SGHDN; CDR2 reads FVKESK. The CDR3 contains 17 residues. With 0 bases removed from V and 5 bases from J, the gap between germline ends came to 19 bases. CDR3 in DNA: TGTGCCAGCAGCCAAGATATTTTTTGGGCGTTGGAATATGGCTACACCTTC. Protein: CASSQDIFWALEYGYTF. Using reference TRBV14 and TRBJ1-2 for the parts outside the CDR3, the full variable domain is EAGVTQFPSHSVIEKGQTVTLRCDPISGHDNLYWYRRVMGKEIKFLLHFVKESKQDESGMPNNRFLAERTGGTYSTLKVQPAELEDSGVYFCASSQDIFWALEYGYTFGSGTRLTVV.

V usage is TRBV7-6 and J usage is TRBJ2-7; no firm D call. The CDR3 is 15 amino acids. The V end lost 1 base, the J end lost 4 bases, and 14 bases lay between the germline ends. Germline lookup yields CDR1 SGHVS and CDR2 FNYEAQ. In DNA, the CDR3 is TGTGCCAGCAGCTTAGGAGGTAGCTTCGGGTACGAGCAGTACTTC. It translates to CASSLGGSFGYEQYF. Full variable domain (rest looked up from reference TRBV7-6 and TRBJ2-7): GAGVSQSPRYKVTKRGQDVALRCDPISGHVSLYWYRQALGQGPEFLTYFNYEAQQDKSGLPNDRFSAERPEGSISTLTIQRTEQRDSAMYRCASSLGGSFGYEQYFGPGTRLTVT.

J is TRBJ1-5 and V is TRBV2, with D maybe TRBD1 (6 bases). The CDR3 consists of 14 residues. Trimming shortened V by 1 base and J by 4 bases, and 8 bases separated the two germline ends. Germline V gene sequence: CDR1 SNHLY, CDR2 FYNNEI. The CDR3 loop is CASSEEDRNQPQHF. In DNA form, the CDR3 reads TGTGCCAGCAGTGAAGAGGACAGAAATCAGCCCCAGCATTTT.

The gene calls are TRBV7-3 and TRBJ2-2; the D is unclear. The CDR3 loop spans 14 amino acids. Germline V gene sequence: CDR1 SGHTA, CDR2 FQGTGA. Between the trimmed V and J ends, which lost 5 bases and 5 bases, there was a span of 12 bases. The CDR3 reads CASSPDSFTGELFF. CDR3 nucleotide sequence: TGTGCCAGCAGCCCCGACTCGTTTACCGGGGAGCTGTTTTTT.

The genes are TRBV7-2 and TRBJ2-7; D may be TRBD2 (6 bases). The CDR3 extends over 16 amino acids. The germline CDR1 and CDR2 sequences are SGHTA and FQGNSA. V gave up 0 bases and J gave up 6 bases, with 18 bases separating them. The DNA of the CDR3 is TGTGCCAGCAGCTTAGCAGCCGGGACTTTCTCAAGCGAGCAGTACTTC. Its protein is CASSLAAGTFSSEQYF.

V gene TRBV28 combines with J gene TRBJ1-1; D is possibly TRBD1 (6 bases). The CDR3 has 12 amino acids. The germline CDR1 and CDR2 sequences are MDHEN and SYDVKM. The ends were cut back, 1 base at V and 6 bases at J, with 6 bases in the middle. The CDR3 protein is CASSLYRAEAFF. The CDR3 DNA is TGTGCCAGCAGTTTATACAGGGCTGAAGCTTTCTTT.

This chain links TRBV14 with TRBJ2-1; D gene uncertain. V was trimmed by 0 bases and J by 8 bases, leaving 11 bases between them. The CDR3 sequence is 14 residues long. Germline V CDR1 and CDR2: SGHDN, FVKESK. CDR3 sequence: CASSQDRGVDEQFF. CDR3 nucleotide sequence: TGTGCCAGCAGCCAAGATCGTGGGGTGGATGAGCAGTTCTTC. The full variable domain, its missing parts supplied by reference TRBV14 and TRBJ2-1, is EAGVTQFPSHSVIEKGQTVTLRCDPISGHDNLYWYRRVMGKEIKFLLHFVKESKQDESGMPNNRFLAERTGGTYSTLKVQPAELEDSGVYFCASSQDRGVDEQFFGPGTRLTVL.

The J gene is TRBJ2-1, the V gene TRBV7-2, with 7 positions matching TRBD1. CDR3 length: 14 amino acids. J lost 7 bases, V lost 5 bases, and 8 bases had no gene match. Germline V gene data show CDR1 as SGHTA and CDR2 as FQGNSA. CDR3 residues: CASSPRQGRNEQFF. CDR3 DNA: TGTGCCAGCAGCCCCCGACAGGGTCGTAATGAGCAGTTCTTC.

This sequence joins TRBV11-2 and TRBJ2-1; maybe TRBD2 (6 bases). CDR1 is SGHAT and CDR2 is FQNNGV in the germline V gene. CDR3 size: 16 residues. Between the trimmed V and J ends, which lost 4 bases and 3 bases, there was a span of 16 bases. CDR3 bases: TGTGCCAGCAGCTCCTGGAGGGAGGATAACTACAATGAGCAGTTCTTC. Translating gives CASSSWREDNYNEQFF.

The table lists this clone with a count of one. The rearrangement links TRBV5-1 to TRBJ2-5, with 9 positions matching TRBD1. Germline assignment: CDR1 SGHRS and CDR2 YFSETQ. The CDR3 spans 15 residues. V was clipped by 6 bases and J by 2 bases; unmatched bases: 8. CDR3: CASNAGTGKQETQYF. The CDR3 region has the DNA TGCGCCAGCAATGCCGGGACAGGGAAACAAGAGACCCAGTACTTC.

The chain combines TRBV6-5 with TRBJ2-1, with D uncertain. The V end lost 4 bases, the J end lost 6 bases, and 7 bases lay between the germline ends. The CDR3 loop spans 12 amino acids. The germline gives CDR1 MNHEY, CDR2 SVGAGI. The CDR3 DNA sequence: TGTGCCAGCAGTTTTTGGGGCAATGAGCAGTTCTTC. This codes for CASSFWGNEQFF.

This clone is a singleton in its sample. The chain combines TRBV5-4 with TRBJ2-5, with 9 bases matching TRBD2. The CDR3 has 15 residues. V was clipped by 1 base and J by 5 bases; unmatched bases: 6. Germline loops: CDR1 SGHNT, CDR2 YYREEE (reference sequence). The CDR3 DNA reads TGTGCCAGCAGCTTGATAGCGGGAGCGGGGGAGACCCAGTACTTC. It translates to CASSLIAGAGETQYF.

The J gene is TRBJ2-1, the V gene TRBV28; 7 bases line up with TRBD2. Germline CDR1 reads MDHEN; CDR2 reads SYDVKM. The CDR3 contains 15 residues. V lost 1 base, J lost 7 bases, and 7 bases stayed unmatched. CDR3: CASSLLGGPENEQFF. Written as DNA, the CDR3 is TGTGCCAGCAGTTTATTGGGAGGGCCTGAAAATGAGCAGTTCTTC. Full variable domain (remainder filled in from reference TRBV28 and TRBJ2-1): DVKVTQSSRYLVKRTGEKVFLECVQDMDHENMFWYRQDPGLGLRLIYFSYDVKMKEKGDIPEGYSVSREKKERFSLILESASTNQTSMYLCASSLLGGPENEQFFGPGTRLTVL.

The CDR3 loop reads CASRGSRGGPTGELFF. The CDR3, as DNA: TGTGCCAGCAGGGGGTCCCGTGGAGGGCCCACCGGGGAGCTGTTTTTT. The chain joins TRBV2 to TRBJ2-2, with D maybe TRBD2 (6 bases). Germline lookup yields CDR1 SNHLY and CDR2 FYNNEI. This CDR3 has 16 amino acids. V lost 6 bases and J lost 4, with 18 bases in between.

V usage is TRBV4-2 and J usage is TRBJ2-1, with D unresolved. This CDR3 has 16 amino acids. The V and J ends lost 1 base and 0 bases respectively, with 10 bases between them. Germline CDR1 is LGHNA and CDR2 is YNFKEQ. This CDR3 is CASSQGPLSSYNEQFF. CDR3 bases: TGTGCCAGCAGCCAAGGGCCCCTAAGCTCCTACAATGAGCAGTTCTTC.

This chain joins TRBV18 and TRBJ1-5; D ambiguous. The CDR3 is 15 amino acids. V lost 2 bases, J lost 2 bases, and 10 bases lay in between. Germline lookup yields CDR1 KGHSH and CDR2 LQKENI. The CDR3 here is CASSPRHLGNQPQHF. The CDR3 DNA reads TGTGCCAGCTCACCAAGGCATTTAGGCAATCAGCCCCAGCATTTT.

The J gene is TRBJ2-1, the V gene TRBV10-2; no reliable D call. Trimming took off 0 bases at V and 3 bases at J, with 15 bases between the two ends. Germline CDR1 and CDR2: WSHSY and SAAADI. The CDR3 totals 17 residues. CDR3 in DNA: TGCGCCAGCAGTGAGTCGGGCTCCCGGTTGTTCTACAATGAGCAGTTCTTC. This sequence encodes CASSESGSRLFYNEQFF.

This chain joins TRBV9 and TRBJ2-1, with a weak D call TRBD2 (6 bases). V lost 4 bases, J lost 3 bases, and 20 bases lay in between. The CDR3 length is 17 residues. Germline V gives CDR1 SGDLS, CDR2 YYNGEE. The CDR3, as DNA: TGTGCCAGCAGCACCCGAATTAACCGGGACTTCTACAATGAGCAGTTCTTC. This sequence encodes CASSTRINRDFYNEQFF.

This clone was recorded only once. The chain uses TRBV10-3 and TRBJ1-2; D not certain. V lost 0 bases and J 3 bases, leaving 11 bases between the germline ends. This CDR3 is 15 amino acids long. The germline gives CDR1 ENHRY, CDR2 SYGVKD. The CDR3 DNA sequence: TGTGCCATCAGTGAGTCTGTAGAGGACCACTATGGCTACACCTTC. Translated: CAISESVEDHYGYTF.

CDR3 coding DNA: TGCGCCAGCAGCCAAGCGGGCCCAAGGCAGTTCTTC. Translation gives CASSQAGPRQFF. This sequence joins TRBV4-1 and TRBJ2-1, with D hard to call. The germline V gene has CDR1 MGHRA and CDR2 YSYEKL. Trimming shortened V by 1 base and J by 12 bases, and 10 bases separated the two germline ends. The CDR3 is 12 residues long.

The gene calls are TRBV5-1 and TRBJ2-1, with a weak D call TRBD1 (5 bases). V lost 0 bases to trimming and J lost 8 bases, with 12 bases between them. The CDR3 totals 14 residues. Germline CDR1 and CDR2: SGHRS and YFSETQ. CDR3 in amino acids: CASSLGARVDEQFF. The CDR3 DNA follows: TGCGCCAGCAGCTTGGGGGCCAGGGTCGATGAGCAGTTCTTC.

V is TRBV6-5 and J is TRBJ1-2; 8 bases are shared with TRBD1. The CDR3 extends over 14 amino acids. Germline assignment: CDR1 MNHEY and CDR2 SVGAGI. The junction had 4 bases not matched to a gene; V was cut back by 4 bases and J by 3 bases. In DNA, the CDR3 is TGTGCCAGCAGTTCAGGGGGCTTCGACTATGGCTACACCTTC. Translated: CASSSGGFDYGYTF.

The J gene is TRBJ2-3, the V gene TRBV10-1; possibly TRBD1 for D (5 bases). This CDR3 contains 15 residues. V shed 0 bases and J shed 0 bases, with 7 bases lying between them. Germline V gene sequence: CDR1 WNHNN, CDR2 SYGVQD (reference sequence). As DNA, the CDR3 is TGCGCCAGCAGTGAGTCCCAGGGAAGCACAGATACGCAGTATTTT. It specifies CASSESQGSTDTQYF.

This chain links TRBV5-1 with TRBJ1-1, with D possibly being TRBD1 (5 bases). The CDR3 totals 12 residues. The ends were cut back, 3 bases at V and 4 bases at J, with 7 bases in the middle. Germline V CDR1 and CDR2: SGHRS, YFSETQ. This CDR3 is CASSWGGTEAFF. DNA for the CDR3: TGCGCCAGCAGCTGGGGGGGCACTGAAGCTTTCTTT.

The rearrangement links TRBV4-1 to TRBJ2-5, with 8 nucleotides matching TRBD2. The CDR3 spans 16 residues. V lost 4 bases and J lost 0; bases outside the gene matches: 7. From germline, CDR1 is MGHRA and CDR2 YSYEKL. CDR3 amino acids: CASSLLAGRDQETQYF. The CDR3 DNA reads TGCGCCAGCAGCCTCTTAGCGGGGAGAGACCAAGAGACCCAGTACTTC.

There are a few counts of this clone. Different DNA sequences within this sample yield the same CDR3. This rearrangement joins TRBV29-1 to TRBJ2-7; D is unclear. Germline V gene data show CDR1 as SQVTM and CDR2 as ANQGSEA. Trimming pared 4 bases from V and 6 bases from J, leaving 7 bases between. The CDR3 spans 10 residues. The CDR3 spells CSVGVVEQYF. Written as DNA, the CDR3 is TGCAGCGTTGGGGTCGTCGAGCAGTACTTC.

The chain joins TRBV5-6 to TRBJ2-3; the D call may be TRBD1 or TRBD2 (6 bases each). CDR1 is SGHDT, CDR2 YYEEEE, per germline. This CDR3 spans 13 amino acids. Trimming stripped 7 bases from V and 4 bases from J, with 13 bases between. CDR3 sequence reads: CASLGRGPDTQYF. CDR3 DNA: TGTGCCAGCTTGGGCCGGGGGCCAGATACGCAGTATTTT.

V gene TRBV25-1 combines with J gene TRBJ1-2; weak D call: TRBD1 (5 bases). The germline CDR1 and CDR2 sequences are MGHDK and SYGVNS. CDR3 length: 13 residues. The ends were cut back, 9 bases at V and 3 bases at J, with 14 bases in the middle. In nucleotides, the CDR3 is TGTGCCAGTCTCGGGGGGTCGGACTATGGCTACACCTTC. Protein: CASLGGSDYGYTF.